This TCR beta chain comes out of a study of T cell responses to AZD1222 COVID-19 vaccine. Study details: Pooling of second doses given at about 4 or about 12 weeks was done.

Clones were read by immunoSEQ multiplex PCR, and TCRdb kept only the in-frame ones, dropping some. The sample has about 110,000 clones; about nine tenths are singletons. Note on this clone: Its antigen is currently unknown.

Regarding the study as a whole: All repertoire sampling was performed exclusively after the peak T cell response. In a largely white British group with more females than males, clonal diversity was possibly underestimated. In the spike-specific TCR repertoire, nearly half reportedly target unmutated variant regions.

CDR1 is MNHEY, CDR2 SMNVEV, per germline (reference sequence). This CDR3 comprises 14 residues. V lost 5 bases, J lost 4 bases, and 6 bases stayed unmatched. This receptor was taken from an adult in good health. The sequencing used peripheral blood, collected on day 0 of AZD1222 vaccination. The chain employs TRBV27 and TRBJ1-2, with 8 bases that match TRBD1. CDR3 loop: CASSPQGVGYGYTF. CDR3 nucleotides: TGTGCCAGCAGTCCACAGGGGGTAGGCTATGGCTACACCTTC.